The 2 T cell receptor beta chains below come from one sample, sequenced in a study of tumor-infiltrating lymphocytes in localized non-small cell lung cancer. Sequenced by immunoSEQ multiplex PCR; TCRdb stores in-frame clones only, minus some. The data contain about 7,200 clones, less than 75% of them singletons. The sequenced sample was lung tumor tissue. The receptors derive from a human donor with non-small cell lung cancer.

There are a few counts of this clone. The J gene is TRBJ1-1, the V gene TRBV5-1, with 8 bases lining up with TRBD1. Trimming cost V 0 bases and J 1 base; bases outside gene matches: 5. The CDR3 totals 16 residues. CDR1 SGHRS and CDR2 YFSETQ come from the germline V gene. CDR3 in DNA: TGCGCCAGCAGCTTGGGACGGACAGGGACGAACACTGAAGCTTTCTTT. This translates into CASSLGRTGTNTEAFF.

The V gene is TRBV18, the J gene TRBJ2-3; 8 positions agree with TRBD2. The germline V gene encodes CDR1 KGHSH and CDR2 LQKENI. The length of the CDR3 is 15 residues. Trimming removed 0 bases from V and 4 bases from J; junction bases left unmatched: 3. CDR3 residues: CASSPPLAGADTQYF. As DNA, the CDR3 is TGTGCCAGCTCACCACCTCTAGCGGGCGCAGATACGCAGTATTTT.